Listed below are T cell receptor beta chains from one sample, sequenced in a study of cytomegalovirus exposure and HLA in healthy donors. Libraries were prepared by immunoSEQ multiplex PCR; TCRdb keeps only in-frame clonotypes and omits some of them. Seen here are 170,000 or so clones, about three quarters observed once, and the top ten hold 3.7%. Sequencing was carried out using PBMCs. The source of these receptors is a woman aged 55-70 years in good health and CMV-seropositive. Each CDR3 is given without its conserved first and last residue.

j_gene	v_gene	CDR3aa
TRBJ2-1	TRBV5-1	ASSLGVGAGNEQF
TRBJ2-7	TRBV19	ASSVTSGRYEQY
TRBJ2-1	TRBV6-1	ASSLTSGAYNEQF
TRBJ2-3	TRBV5-4	ASSSGQTDTQY
TRBJ1-1	TRBV27	ASKGQISTEAF
TRBJ2-1	TRBV27	ASGRPGGNEQF
-	TRBV7-3	ASSSFALAGALEGEQY
TRBJ2-7	TRBV6-1	ASSETADYEQY
TRBJ2-3	TRBV2	ASKPSGTDTQY
TRBJ1-1	TRBV14	ASSSRGSTEAF
TRBJ1-1	TRBV19	ASSSRVEAAEAF
TRBJ1-5	TRBV28	ASSGGPQPQH
TRBJ2-6	TRBV7-8	ASSSRLTSGANVLT
TRBJ1-1	TRBV9	ASSGSRVGTEAF
TRBJ2-5	TRBV14	ASSPQRGGTQETQY
TRBJ1-1	TRBV5-4	ASSLMGATEAF
TRBJ2-3	TRBV30	AWTGTGGVRDTQY
TRBJ1-2	TRBV11-2	ASSTWGSYGYT
TRBJ2-5	TRBV6-6	ASSYSTGGEETQY
TRBJ2-5	TRBV10-3	AISLAGGGGEQY
TRBJ2-1	TRBV21-1	ASSSPSQRGPMNEQF
TRBJ2-5	TRBV7-9	ASSPPGGETQY
TRBJ2-1	TRBV5-1	ASSARGQGKDGEQF
TRBJ2-7	TRBV7-3	ASSRGQGYEQY
TRBJ1-1	TRBV7-3	ASSAGQGTEAF
TRBJ1-4	TRBV30	AWNPDRGGEKLF
TRBJ2-5	TRBV7-2	ASSPGGEGRKTQY
TRBJ1-4	TRBV30	ACTLGQSFEKLF
TRBJ1-5	TRBV28	ASSTGVRQPQH
TRBJ2-1	TRBV14	ASSPTPRSSYNEQF
TRBJ1-1	TRBV10-3	AISEVREAEAF
TRBJ1-1	TRBV18	ASSPRGRPGGNTEAF
TRBJ1-2	TRBV5-1	ASSLEVGVMNYGYT
TRBJ2-3	TRBV27	ASSFPTSSQSTDTQY
TRBJ2-3	TRBV28	ASSLGGESRDTQY
TRBJ2-5	TRBV7-6	ASSLGQGLIRETQY
TRBJ2-5	TRBV6-1	ASSEATLGLAGKWEETQY
TRBJ2-5	TRBV15	ATSRGWSGGEETQY
TRBJ2-7	TRBV27	ASSSLAGGPYEQY
TRBJ2-7	TRBV2	ASKRLAGEVYEQY
TRBJ2-1	TRBV28	ASSPHRDEQF
TRBJ2-5	TRBV5-1	ASSLLRGKQETQY
TRBJ1-6	TRBV5-1	ASSLAGTGANSPLH
TRBJ1-5	TRBV6-6	ASSPQARGQPQH
TRBJ2-3	TRBV5-1	ASRWGGARTDTQY
TRBJ2-1	TRBV27	ASSLRTSGSYNEQF
TRBJ2-1	TRBV15	ATSRERTDYNEQF
TRBJ1-4	TRBV30	AWSHKTATNEKLF
TRBJ2-2	TRBV27	ASRLLAGVGTGELF
TRBJ1-2	TRBV18	ASSPQSGQGSNYGYT
TRBJ2-5	TRBV7-2	TSSWGTSGGLYQETQY
TRBJ2-3	TRBV28	ASSTAGVPTDTQY